Below, one TCR beta chain is given with its context. Authors' processing steps: Reference gene primers were amplified, and this amplification served to estimate nucleated cell counts. The repertoire was sequenced with immunoSEQ multiplex PCR; TCRdb's copy has only in-frame clones and lacks some. That table gives V, J and clone size, and the DNA gave D and trimming. The table lists some 150,000 clones, approximately 84% of them singletons. This record comes from a study of blood T cell repertoires in COVID-19. Study-level information: Some COVID-19 samples were acute and others convalescent; all came from the United States, Italy and Spain. Sample material is recorded as cDNA or gDNA derived from T cells, B-cell-depleted T cells, or PBMCs.

Between the trimmed V and J ends, which lost 1 base and 3 bases, there was a span of 4 bases. The CDR3 totals 12 residues. The chain joins TRBV12-3 or TRBV12-4 to TRBJ2-7, with D unresolved. The sample was peripheral blood. This clonotype was sampled from a woman older than 75 with acute or convalescent COVID-19. CDR3 sequence (DNA): TGTGCCAGCAGTTTAGATCACTACGAGCAGTACTTC. Amino acids: CASSLDHYEQYF.